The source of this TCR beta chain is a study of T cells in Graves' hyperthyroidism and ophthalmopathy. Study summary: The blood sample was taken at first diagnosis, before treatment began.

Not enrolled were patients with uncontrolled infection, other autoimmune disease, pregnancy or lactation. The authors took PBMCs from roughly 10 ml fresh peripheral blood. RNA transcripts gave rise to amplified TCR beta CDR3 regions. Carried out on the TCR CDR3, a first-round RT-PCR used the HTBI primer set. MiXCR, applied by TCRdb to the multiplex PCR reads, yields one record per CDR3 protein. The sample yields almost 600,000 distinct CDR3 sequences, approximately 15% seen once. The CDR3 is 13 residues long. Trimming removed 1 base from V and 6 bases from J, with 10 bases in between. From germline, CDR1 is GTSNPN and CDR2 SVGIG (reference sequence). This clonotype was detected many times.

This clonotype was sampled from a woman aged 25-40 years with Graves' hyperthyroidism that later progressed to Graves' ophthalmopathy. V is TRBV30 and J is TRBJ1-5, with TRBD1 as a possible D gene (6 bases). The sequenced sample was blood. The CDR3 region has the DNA TGTGCCTGGAGTGGGCAGGGGACTCAGCCCCAGCATTTT. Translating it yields CAWSGQGTQPQHF.